The clone carrying this T cell receptor (beta chain) was counted only a few times. V was cut by 5 bases and J by 3 bases, with 13 bases left in between. The CDR3 has 14 amino acids. Germline CDR1 is SGHTA and CDR2 is FQGTGA. Using its own MiXCR run on the RT-PCR reads, TCRdb lists one record per CDR3 protein. The repertoire holds more than 600,000 distinct CDR3 sequences, with about 14% as singletons. This clonotype originated in a female donor in good health, serving as a healthy control. The sample taken for sequencing was memory CD4+ T cells from blood. The chain couples TRBV7-3 to TRBJ2-5, with D perhaps matching TRBD2 (7 bases). CDR3 sequence reads: CASSRGGSEETQYF. DNA of the CDR3: TGTGCCAGCAGCCGCGGGGGCTCGGAAGAGACCCAGTACTTC.